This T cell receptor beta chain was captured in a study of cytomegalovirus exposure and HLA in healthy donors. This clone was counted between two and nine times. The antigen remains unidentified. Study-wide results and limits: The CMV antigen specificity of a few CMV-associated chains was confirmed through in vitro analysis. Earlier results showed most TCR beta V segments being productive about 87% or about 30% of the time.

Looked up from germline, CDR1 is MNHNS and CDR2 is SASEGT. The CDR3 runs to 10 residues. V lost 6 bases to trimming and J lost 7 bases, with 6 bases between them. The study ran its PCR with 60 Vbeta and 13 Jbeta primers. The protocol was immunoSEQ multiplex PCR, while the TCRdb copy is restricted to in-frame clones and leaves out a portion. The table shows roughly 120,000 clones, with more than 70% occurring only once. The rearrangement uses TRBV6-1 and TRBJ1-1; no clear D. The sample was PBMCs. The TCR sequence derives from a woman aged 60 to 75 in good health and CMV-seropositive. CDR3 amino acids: CASRTVEAFF. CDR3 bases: TGTGCCAGCAGAACAGTTGAAGCTTTCTTT.